Below, 10 T cell receptor beta chains from the same sample are listed, as sequenced in a study of Graves' ophthalmopathy and Graves' hyperthyroidism. Amplified TCR beta CDR3 regions were obtained using RNA transcripts as template. Second-round multiplex PCR came after first-round RT-PCR with HTBI primers. TCRdb re-analysed the multiplex PCR reads in MiXCR, keeping a single row per CDR3 protein. In the table there are about 370,000 distinct CDR3 sequences, roughly 18% of which are singletons. The specimen sequenced was peripheral blood. Receptors originate from a woman aged 18-30 years with Graves' ophthalmopathy.

This clonotype ranks as medium-sized. The chain uses TRBV24-1 and TRBJ2-2, with 10 positions matching TRBD1. The CDR3 runs 16 residues. The ends lost 0 bases at V and 3 bases at J; junction bases unmatched: 0. Germline CDR1 and CDR2: KGHDR and SFDVKD. CDR3 loop: CATSDLGQGDTGELFF. The CDR3 nucleotides are TGTGCCACCAGTGATTTGGGACAGGGGGACACCGGGGAGCTGTTTTTT.

The chain combines TRBV6-1 with TRBJ2-2, with 10 bases matching TRBD2. Germline V lookup: CDR1 MNHNS, CDR2 SASEGT. The CDR3 is 16 residues long. V shed 4 bases, J shed 4 bases, and the junction held 6 bases outside the gene matches. This CDR3 is CASSALASGSTGELFF. The CDR3 bases are TGTGCCAGCAGTGCCTTGGCTAGCGGGAGCACCGGGGAGCTGTTTTTT.

This clonotype occurred many times. This chain links TRBV28 with TRBJ2-7; D tentatively fits TRBD1 or TRBD2 (5 bases each). The CDR3 contains 14 residues. Trimming took 1 base from V and 6 from J, leaving 13 bases between them. The germline gives CDR1 MDHEN, CDR2 SYDVKM. The CDR3 reads CASSLLTVGGEQYF. The CDR3 nucleotides are TGTGCCAGCAGTTTATTGACAGTCGGAGGCGAGCAGTACTTC.

This clonotype has a count of ten or more. This rearrangement joins TRBV24-1 to TRBJ2-7; 7 nucleotides line up with TRBD1. The germline V gene encodes CDR1 KGHDR and CDR2 SFDVKD. This CDR3 is built from 19 residues. V gave up 9 bases and J gave up 1 base; unmatched junction bases: 23. The CDR3 region is CATPPGQATFYMGSYEQYF. The CDR3 DNA reads as TGTGCCACCCCCCCAGGACAGGCGACTTTTTATATGGGGTCCTACGAGCAGTACTTC.

The table lists this clonotype with many counts. This chain connects TRBV28 to TRBJ2-7; unclear D gene. Germline V gene lookup returns CDR1 MDHEN and CDR2 SYDVKM. Trimming left V 5 bases short and J 3 bases short, with 11 bases between. The CDR3 loop spans 13 amino acids. The CDR3 protein is CASSLDPSYEQYF. Written as DNA, the CDR3 is TGTGCCAGCAGTCTAGACCCTAGCTACGAGCAGTACTTC.

This clonotype was counted at least ten times. The chain links TRBV6-2 or TRBV6-3 to TRBJ2-4, with D possibly matching TRBD1 (5 bases). The V end lost 0 bases, the J end lost 4 bases, and 10 bases lay between the germline ends. This CDR3 has 15 residues. The germline CDR1 and CDR2 sequences are MNHEY and SVGEGT. The DNA for the CDR3 is TGTGCCAGCAGTTACTCCCAGGGCGTGAAAAACATTCAGTACTTC. Translation: CASSYSQGVKNIQYF.

The gene calls are TRBV28 and TRBJ1-6; possible D gene TRBD1, 6 bases. Germline assignment: CDR1 MDHEN and CDR2 SYDVKM. Trimming pared 8 bases from V and 9 bases from J, leaving 20 bases between. This CDR3 is 15 amino acids long. The CDR3 sequence is CASGPLGGAGSPLHF. DNA of the CDR3: TGTGCCAGCGGACCCTTGGGGGGCGCAGGTTCACCCCTCCACTTT. The entire variable domain, with the rest obtained from reference TRBV28 and TRBJ1-6, is as follows: DVKVTQSSRYLVKRTGEKVFLECVQDMDHENMFWYRQDPGLGLRLIYFSYDVKMKEKGDIPEGYSVSREKKERFSLILESASTNQTSMYLCASGPLGGAGSPLHFGNGTRLTVT.

This clonotype was seen repeatedly, ten times or more. The V call is TRBV7-3, the J call TRBJ2-4; TRBD1 matches 8 bases. Trimming cost V 4 bases and J 8 bases; bases outside gene matches: 7. Germline-derived CDR1 and CDR2 are SGHTA and FQGTGA. CDR3 size: 14 residues. The CDR3 reads CASSSQGGRDIQYF. Written as DNA, the CDR3 is TGTGCCAGCAGCTCACAGGGGGGCCGGGACATTCAGTACTTC.

This clonotype was found many times. The gene calls are TRBV15 and TRBJ2-7; 12 bases match TRBD2. V shed 6 bases and J 3 bases; nucleotides not matched to a gene: 6. The CDR3 length is 15 residues. Germline CDR1 is LNHNV and CDR2 is YYDKDF (reference sequence). CDR3 region: CATSPETSGSYEQYF. CDR3 DNA: TGTGCCACCAGTCCCGAGACTAGCGGGAGCTACGAGCAGTACTTC.

This clonotype has a count of ten or more. The chain joins TRBV20-1 to TRBJ2-7, with D possibly being TRBD2 (5 bases). The CDR3 runs 13 residues. Per the germline V gene, CDR1 is DFQATT and CDR2 is SNEGSKA (reference sequence). The ends were cut back, 3 bases at V and 3 bases at J, with 12 bases in the middle. The CDR3 loop reads CSASWLADYEQYF. CDR3 bases: TGCAGTGCTAGTTGGCTAGCAGACTACGAGCAGTACTTC.